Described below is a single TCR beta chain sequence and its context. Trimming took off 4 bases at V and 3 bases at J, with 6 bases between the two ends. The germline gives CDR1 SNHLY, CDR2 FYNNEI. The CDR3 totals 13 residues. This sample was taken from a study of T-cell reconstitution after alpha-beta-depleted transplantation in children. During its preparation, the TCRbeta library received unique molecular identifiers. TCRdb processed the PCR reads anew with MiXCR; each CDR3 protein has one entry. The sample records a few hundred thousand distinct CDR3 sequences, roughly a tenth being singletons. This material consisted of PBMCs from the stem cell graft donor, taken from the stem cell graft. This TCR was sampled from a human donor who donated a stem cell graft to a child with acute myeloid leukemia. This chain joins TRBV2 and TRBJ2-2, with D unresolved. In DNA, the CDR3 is TGTGCCAGCAGTGCAGGATACACCGGGGAGCTGTTTTTT. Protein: CASSAGYTGELFF.